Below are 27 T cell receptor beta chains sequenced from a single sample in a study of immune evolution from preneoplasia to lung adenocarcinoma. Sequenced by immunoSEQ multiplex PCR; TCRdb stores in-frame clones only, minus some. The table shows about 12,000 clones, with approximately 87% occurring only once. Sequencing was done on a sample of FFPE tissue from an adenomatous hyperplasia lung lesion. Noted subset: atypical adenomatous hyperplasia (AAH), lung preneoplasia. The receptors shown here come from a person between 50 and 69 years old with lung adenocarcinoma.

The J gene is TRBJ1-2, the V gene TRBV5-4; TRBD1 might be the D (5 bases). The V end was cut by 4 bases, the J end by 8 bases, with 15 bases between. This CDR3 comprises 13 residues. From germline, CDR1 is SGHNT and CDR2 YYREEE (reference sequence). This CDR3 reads CASSPTQGWGYTF. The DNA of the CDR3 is TGTGCCAGCAGCCCCACGCAGGGCTGGGGCTACACCTTC.

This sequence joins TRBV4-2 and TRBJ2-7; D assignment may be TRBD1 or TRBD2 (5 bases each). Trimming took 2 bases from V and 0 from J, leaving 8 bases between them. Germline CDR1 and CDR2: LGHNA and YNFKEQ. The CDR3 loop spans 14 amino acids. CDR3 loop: CASSQRGSSYEQYF. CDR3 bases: TGTGCCAGCAGCCAACGGGGCAGCTCCTACGAGCAGTACTTC.

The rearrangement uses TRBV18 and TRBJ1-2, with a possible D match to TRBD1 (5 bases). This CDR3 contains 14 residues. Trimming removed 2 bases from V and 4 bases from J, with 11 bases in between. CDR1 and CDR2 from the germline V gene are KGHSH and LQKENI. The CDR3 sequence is CASSPGQGAYGYTF. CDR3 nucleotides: TGTGCCAGCTCACCAGGTCAGGGAGCCTATGGCTACACCTTC.

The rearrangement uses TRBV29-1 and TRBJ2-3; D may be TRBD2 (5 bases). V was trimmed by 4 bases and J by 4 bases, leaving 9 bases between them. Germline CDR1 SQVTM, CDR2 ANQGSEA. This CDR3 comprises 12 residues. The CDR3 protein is CSVAPEADTQYF. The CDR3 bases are TGCAGCGTTGCTCCGGAGGCAGATACGCAGTATTTT.

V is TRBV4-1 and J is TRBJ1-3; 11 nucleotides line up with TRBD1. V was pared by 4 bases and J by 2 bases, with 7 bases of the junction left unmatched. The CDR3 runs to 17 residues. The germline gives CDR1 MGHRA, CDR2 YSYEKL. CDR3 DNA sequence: TGCGCCAGCAGCCCCAAAGGACAGGGGGCGGCTGGAAACACCATATATTTT. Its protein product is CASSPKGQGAAGNTIYF.

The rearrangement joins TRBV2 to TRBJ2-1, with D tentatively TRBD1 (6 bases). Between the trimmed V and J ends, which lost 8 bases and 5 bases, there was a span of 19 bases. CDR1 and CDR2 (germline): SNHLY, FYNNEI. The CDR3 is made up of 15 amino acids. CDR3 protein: CASRERGTPDNEQFF. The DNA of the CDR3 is TGTGCCAGCCGAGAGAGAGGGACACCGGACAATGAGCAGTTCTTC. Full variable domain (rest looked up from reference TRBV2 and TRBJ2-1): EPEVTQTPSHQVTQMGQEVILRCVPISNHLYFYWYRQILGQKVEFLVSFYNNEISEKSEIFDDQFSVERPDGSNFTLKIRSTKLEDSAMYFCASRERGTPDNEQFFGPGTRLTVL.

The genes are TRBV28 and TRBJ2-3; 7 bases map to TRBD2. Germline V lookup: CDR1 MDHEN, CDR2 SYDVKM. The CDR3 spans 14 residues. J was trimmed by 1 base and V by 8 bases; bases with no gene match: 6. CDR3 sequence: CASRRGDGTDTQYF. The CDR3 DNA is TGTGCCAGCCGTCGGGGGGATGGCACAGATACGCAGTATTTT.

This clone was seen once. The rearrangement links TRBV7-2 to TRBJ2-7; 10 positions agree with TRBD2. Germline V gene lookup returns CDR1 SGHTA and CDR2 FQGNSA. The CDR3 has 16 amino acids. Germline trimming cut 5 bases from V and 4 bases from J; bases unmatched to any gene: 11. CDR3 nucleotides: TGTGCCAGCAGCGCCGGAGGGCTAGCGGGAGATTACGAGCAGTACTTC. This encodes CASSAGGLAGDYEQYF. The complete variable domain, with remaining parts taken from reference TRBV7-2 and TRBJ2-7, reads GAGVSQSPSNKVTEKGKDVELRCDPISGHTALYWYRQSLGQGLEFLIYFQGNSAPDKSGLPSDRFSAERTGGSVSTLTIQRTQQEDSAVYLCASSAGGLAGDYEQYFGPGTRLTVT.

The CDR3 nucleotides read TGTGCCAGCAGCCCAACTTGGGGGCGGAATGAGCAGTTCTTC. Its translation: CASSPTWGRNEQFF. V is TRBV13 and J is TRBJ2-1; tentatively, D is TRBD1 (6 bases). The CDR3 length is 14 residues. Trimming pared 5 bases from V and 7 bases from J, leaving 15 bases between. Germline-derived CDR1 and CDR2 are PRHDT and FYEKMQ (reference sequence).

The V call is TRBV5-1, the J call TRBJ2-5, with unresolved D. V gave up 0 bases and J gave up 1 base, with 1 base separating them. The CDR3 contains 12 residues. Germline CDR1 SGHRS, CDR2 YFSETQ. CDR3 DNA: TGCGCCAGCAGCTTGGGCCAAGAGACCCAGTACTTC. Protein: CASSLGQETQYF.

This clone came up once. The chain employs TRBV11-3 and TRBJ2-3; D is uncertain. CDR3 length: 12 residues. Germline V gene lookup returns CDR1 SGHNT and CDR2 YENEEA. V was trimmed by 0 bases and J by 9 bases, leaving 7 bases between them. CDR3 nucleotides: TGTGCCAGCAGCTTAGAAGCATCGACGCAGTATTTT. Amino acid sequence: CASSLEASTQYF.

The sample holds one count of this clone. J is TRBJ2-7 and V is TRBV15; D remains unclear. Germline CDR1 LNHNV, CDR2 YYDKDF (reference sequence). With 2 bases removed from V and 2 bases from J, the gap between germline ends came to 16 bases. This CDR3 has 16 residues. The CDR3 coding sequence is TGTGCCACCAGCAGATCCAGCTATACAACGACCTACGAGCAGTACTTC. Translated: CATSRSSYTTTYEQYF.

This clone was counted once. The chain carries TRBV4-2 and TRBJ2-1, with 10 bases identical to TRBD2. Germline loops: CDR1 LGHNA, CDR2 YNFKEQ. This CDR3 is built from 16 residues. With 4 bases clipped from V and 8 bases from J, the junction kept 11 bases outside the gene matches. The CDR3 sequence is CASSLQPSGGGDEQFF. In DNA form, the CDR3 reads TGTGCCAGCAGCCTCCAGCCTAGCGGGGGTGGGGATGAGCAGTTCTTC.

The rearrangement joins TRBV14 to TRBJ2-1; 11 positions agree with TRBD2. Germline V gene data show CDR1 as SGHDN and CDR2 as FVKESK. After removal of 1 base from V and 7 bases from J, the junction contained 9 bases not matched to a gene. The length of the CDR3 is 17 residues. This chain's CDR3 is CASSQVSGRALMNEQFF. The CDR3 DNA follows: TGTGCCAGCAGCCAAGTTAGCGGGAGGGCCCTCATGAATGAGCAGTTCTTC.

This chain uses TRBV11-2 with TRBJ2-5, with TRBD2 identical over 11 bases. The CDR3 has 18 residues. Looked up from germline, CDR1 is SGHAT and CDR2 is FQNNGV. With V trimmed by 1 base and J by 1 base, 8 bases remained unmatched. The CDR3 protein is CASSLGLLAGESQETQYF. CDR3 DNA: TGTGCCAGCAGCTTAGGCCTACTAGCGGGAGAGTCCCAAGAGACCCAGTACTTC. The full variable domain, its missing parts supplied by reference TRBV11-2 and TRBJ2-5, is EAGVAQSPRYKIIEKRQSVAFWCNPISGHATLYWYQQILGQGPKLLIQFQNNGVVDDSQLPKDRFSAERLKGVDSTLKIQPAKLEDSAVYLCASSLGLLAGESQETQYFGPGTRLLVL.

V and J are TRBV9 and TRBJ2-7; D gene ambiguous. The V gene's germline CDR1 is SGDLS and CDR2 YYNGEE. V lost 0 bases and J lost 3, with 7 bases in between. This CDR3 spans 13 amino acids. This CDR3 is CASSVADNYEQYF. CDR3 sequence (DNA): TGTGCCAGCAGCGTAGCAGACAACTACGAGCAGTACTTC.

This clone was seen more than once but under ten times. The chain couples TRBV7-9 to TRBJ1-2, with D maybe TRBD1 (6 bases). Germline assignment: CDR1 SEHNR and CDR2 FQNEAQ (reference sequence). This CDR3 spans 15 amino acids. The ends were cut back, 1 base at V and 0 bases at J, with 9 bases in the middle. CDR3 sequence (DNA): TGTGCCAGCAGCTTAGGTGACAGGCCTAACTATGGCTACACCTTC. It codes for CASSLGDRPNYGYTF.

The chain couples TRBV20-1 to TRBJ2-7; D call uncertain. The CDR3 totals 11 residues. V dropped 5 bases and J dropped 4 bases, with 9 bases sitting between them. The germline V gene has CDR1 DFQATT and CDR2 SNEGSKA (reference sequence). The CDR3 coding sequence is TGCAGTGCTCCTTCCGATTACGAGCAGTACTTC. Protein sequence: CSAPSDYEQYF.

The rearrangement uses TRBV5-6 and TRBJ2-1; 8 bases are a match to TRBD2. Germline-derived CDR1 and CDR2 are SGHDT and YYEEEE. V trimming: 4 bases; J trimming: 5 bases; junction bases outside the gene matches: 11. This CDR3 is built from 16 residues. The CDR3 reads CASSRRYSGINNEQFF. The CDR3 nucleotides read TGTGCCAGCAGCCGCCGGTATAGCGGGATAAACAATGAGCAGTTCTTC. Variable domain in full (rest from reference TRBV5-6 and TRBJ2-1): DAGVTQSPTHLIKTRGQQVTLRCSPKSGHDTVSWYQQALGQGPQFIFQYYEEEERQRGNFPDRFSGHQFPNYSSELNVNALLLGDSALYLCASSRRYSGINNEQFFGPGTRLTVL.

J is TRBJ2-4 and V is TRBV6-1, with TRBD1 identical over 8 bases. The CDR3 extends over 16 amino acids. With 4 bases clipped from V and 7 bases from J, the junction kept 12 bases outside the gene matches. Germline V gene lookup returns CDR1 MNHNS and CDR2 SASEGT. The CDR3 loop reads CASSVRDRPKGNIQYF. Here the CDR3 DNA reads TGTGCCAGCAGTGTCCGGGACAGGCCTAAAGGGAACATTCAGTACTTC.

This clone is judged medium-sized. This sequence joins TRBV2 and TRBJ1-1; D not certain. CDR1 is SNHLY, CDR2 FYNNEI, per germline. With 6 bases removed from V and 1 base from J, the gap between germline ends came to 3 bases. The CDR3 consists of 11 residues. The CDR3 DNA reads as TGTGCCAGCAGACCGAACACTGAAGCTTTCTTT. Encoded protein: CASRPNTEAFF.

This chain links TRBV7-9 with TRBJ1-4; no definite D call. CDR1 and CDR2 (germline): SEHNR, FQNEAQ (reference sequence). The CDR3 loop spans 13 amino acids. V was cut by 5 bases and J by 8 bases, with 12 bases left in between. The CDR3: CASSRGLGEKLFF. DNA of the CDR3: TGTGCCAGCAGCAGAGGGTTGGGGGAAAAACTGTTTTTT.

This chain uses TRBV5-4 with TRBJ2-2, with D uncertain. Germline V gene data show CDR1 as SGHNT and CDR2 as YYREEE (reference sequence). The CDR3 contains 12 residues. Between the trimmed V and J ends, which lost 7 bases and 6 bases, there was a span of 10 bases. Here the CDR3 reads CASLSGAGELFF. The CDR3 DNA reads TGTGCCAGCCTATCTGGGGCCGGGGAGCTGTTTTTT.

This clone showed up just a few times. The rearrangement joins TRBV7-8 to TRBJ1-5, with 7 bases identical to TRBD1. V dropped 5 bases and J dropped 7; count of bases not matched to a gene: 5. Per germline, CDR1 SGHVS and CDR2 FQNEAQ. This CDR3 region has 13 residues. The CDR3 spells CASSQRQGQPQHF. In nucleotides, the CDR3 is TGTGCCAGCAGCCAGAGACAGGGACAGCCCCAGCATTTT.

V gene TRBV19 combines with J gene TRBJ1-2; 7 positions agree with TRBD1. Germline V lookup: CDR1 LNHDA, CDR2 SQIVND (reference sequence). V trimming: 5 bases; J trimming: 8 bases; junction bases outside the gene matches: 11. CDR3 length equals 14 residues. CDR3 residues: CASSFQGQGGGYTF. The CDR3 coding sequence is TGTGCCAGTAGTTTTCAGGGGCAGGGGGGCGGCTACACCTTC.

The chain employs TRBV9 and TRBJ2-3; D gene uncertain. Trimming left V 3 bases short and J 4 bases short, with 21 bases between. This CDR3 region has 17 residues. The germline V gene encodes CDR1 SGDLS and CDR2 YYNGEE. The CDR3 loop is CASSAHLRPAFADTQYF. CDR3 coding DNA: TGTGCCAGCAGCGCCCACTTACGTCCAGCGTTTGCAGATACGCAGTATTTT.

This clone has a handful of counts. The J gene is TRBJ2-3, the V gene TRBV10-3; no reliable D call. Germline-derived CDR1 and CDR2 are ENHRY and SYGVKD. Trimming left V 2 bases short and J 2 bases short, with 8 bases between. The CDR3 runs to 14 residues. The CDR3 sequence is CAISERANTDTQYF. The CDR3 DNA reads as TGTGCCATCAGTGAGAGAGCGAACACAGATACGCAGTATTTT.